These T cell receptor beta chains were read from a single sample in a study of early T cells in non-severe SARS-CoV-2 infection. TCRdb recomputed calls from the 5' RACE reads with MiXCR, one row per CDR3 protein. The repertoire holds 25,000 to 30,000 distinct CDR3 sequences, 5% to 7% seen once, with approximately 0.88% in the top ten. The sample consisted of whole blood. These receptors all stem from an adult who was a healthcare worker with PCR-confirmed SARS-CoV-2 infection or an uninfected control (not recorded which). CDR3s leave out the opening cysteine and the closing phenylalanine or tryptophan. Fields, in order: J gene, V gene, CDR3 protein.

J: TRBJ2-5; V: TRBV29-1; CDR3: SVLGGDETQY
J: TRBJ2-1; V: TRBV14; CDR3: ASSQSTWGNEQF
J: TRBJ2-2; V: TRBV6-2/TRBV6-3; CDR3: ASSYRQPTGELF
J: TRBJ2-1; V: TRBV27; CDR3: ASSLQGAFVYEQF
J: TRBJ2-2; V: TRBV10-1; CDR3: ASREAENTGELF
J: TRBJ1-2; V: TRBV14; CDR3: ASSRNRDIGYT
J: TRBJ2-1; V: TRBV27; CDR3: ASSFRFPSGTSYNEQF
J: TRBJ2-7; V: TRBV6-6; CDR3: ASSYSNLGEQY
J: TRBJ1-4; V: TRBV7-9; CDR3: ASSVGATNEKLF
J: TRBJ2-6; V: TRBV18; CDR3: ASSPSAGDSGANVLT
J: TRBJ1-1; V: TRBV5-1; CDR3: ASSLTGADTEAF
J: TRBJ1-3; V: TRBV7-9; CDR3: ASSLLYGNTIY
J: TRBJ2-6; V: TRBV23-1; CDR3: ASSQSPSSSGANVLT
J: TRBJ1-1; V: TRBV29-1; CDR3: SVEELSMNTEAF
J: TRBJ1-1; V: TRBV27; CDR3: ASSYMVGTEAF
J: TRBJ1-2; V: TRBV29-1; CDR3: SVEVGPGVGYGYT
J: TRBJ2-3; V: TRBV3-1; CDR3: ASSRNSGGALDTQY
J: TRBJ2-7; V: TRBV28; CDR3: ASSPPPPEEQY
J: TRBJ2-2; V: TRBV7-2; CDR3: ASSLGGVNTGELF
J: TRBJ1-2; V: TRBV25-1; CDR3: ASSEFGQARSYT
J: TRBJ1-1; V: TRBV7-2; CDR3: ASSLLTAMNTEAF
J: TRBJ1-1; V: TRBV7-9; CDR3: ASSLQQNTEAF
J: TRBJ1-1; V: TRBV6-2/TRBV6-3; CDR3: ASSKGVTNTEAF
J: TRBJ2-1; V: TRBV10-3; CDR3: AIARGSGNEQF
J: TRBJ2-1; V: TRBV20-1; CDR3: SARLAGKNNEQF
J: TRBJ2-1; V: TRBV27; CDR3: ASSLKWEGYEQF
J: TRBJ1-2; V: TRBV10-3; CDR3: AIRDRGGYT
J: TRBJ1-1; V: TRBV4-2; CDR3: ASSQGGGMNTEAF
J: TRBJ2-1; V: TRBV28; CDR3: ASSLPDREQF
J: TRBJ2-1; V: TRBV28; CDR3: ASSLSVRVGEQF
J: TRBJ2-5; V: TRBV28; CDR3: ASSPTGQGARQETQY
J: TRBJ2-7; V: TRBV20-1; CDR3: SAGTASYEQY
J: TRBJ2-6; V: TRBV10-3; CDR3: AITQAGANVLT
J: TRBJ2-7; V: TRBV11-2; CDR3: ASRGSVGGIPYEQY
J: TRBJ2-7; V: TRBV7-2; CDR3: ASVGGIYEQY
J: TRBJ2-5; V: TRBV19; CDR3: ASSPGVRGETQY
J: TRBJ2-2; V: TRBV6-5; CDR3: ASSNLDSSGTTNTGELF
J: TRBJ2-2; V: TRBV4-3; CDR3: ASSQGHGGRQGIPGELF
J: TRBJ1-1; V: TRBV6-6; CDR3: ASSPTGFGEAF
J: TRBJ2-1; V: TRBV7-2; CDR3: ASSYRGLSSYNEQF
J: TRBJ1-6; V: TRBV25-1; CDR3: ATSRDRAYNSPLH
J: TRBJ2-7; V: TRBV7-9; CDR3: ASSLSGGNTEQY
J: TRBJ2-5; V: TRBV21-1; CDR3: ASSLKGQGEETQY
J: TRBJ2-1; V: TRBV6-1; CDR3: ASLFKDNEQF
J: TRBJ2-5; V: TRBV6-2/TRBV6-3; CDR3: ASSYQGKTQY
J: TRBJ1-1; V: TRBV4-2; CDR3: ASSPFPKGSLTEAF
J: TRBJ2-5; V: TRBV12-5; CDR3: ASPLRGAGETQY
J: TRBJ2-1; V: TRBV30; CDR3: AWREGGRNPYNEQF
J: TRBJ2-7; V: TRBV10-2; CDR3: ASSDYPSSGGYEQY
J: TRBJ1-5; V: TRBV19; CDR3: ASSMDYSNQPQH
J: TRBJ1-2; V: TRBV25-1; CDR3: ASSLGTIGGYT
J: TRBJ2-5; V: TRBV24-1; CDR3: ATSDHLAGAYQETQY
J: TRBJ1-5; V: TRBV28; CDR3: ASSLPRPPNQPQH
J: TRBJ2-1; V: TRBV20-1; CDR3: SARDHGTSADEQF
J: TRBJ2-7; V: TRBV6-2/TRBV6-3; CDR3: ATATVVSYEQY